The 17 T cell receptor beta chains reported below all come from one sample, sequenced in a study of T cells after yellow fever vaccination. Each CDR3 protein gets one entry after TCRdb re-called the 5' RACE reads with MiXCR. Of 450,000 to 600,000 distinct CDR3 sequences in the sample, 13% are singletons; the top ten hold 11% to 15%. Here the sequenced sample was PBMCs, taken on the day of the yellow fever booster vaccination. Receptor source: a man aged 30 to 39 who received the YFV17D yellow fever vaccine.

This clonotype occurred a few times. The chain recombines TRBV4-2 with TRBJ2-3; no firm D call. Germline V gene data show CDR1 as LGHNA and CDR2 as YNFKEQ. Trimming cost V 4 bases and J 6 bases, with 11 bases left between them. This CDR3 has 13 residues. The chain's CDR3 is CASSRLGSDTQYF. The CDR3 DNA is TGTGCCAGCAGCCGACTCGGGTCCGATACGCAGTATTTT.

The table lists this clonotype with a few counts. The rearrangement uses TRBV10-3 and TRBJ2-1; the D call may be TRBD1 or TRBD2 (6 bases each). Trimming stripped 6 bases from V and 12 bases from J, with 18 bases between. Germline V gene lookup returns CDR1 ENHRY and CDR2 SYGVKD. This CDR3 comprises 13 residues. CDR3 bases: TGTGCCATCAGCCCTCCGGAGGGGGGTGGGCAGTTCTTC. This sequence encodes CAISPPEGGGQFF.

This clonotype showed up just a few times. This chain links TRBV20-1 with TRBJ2-1, with D perhaps given as TRBD1 or TRBD2 (5 bases each). This CDR3 contains 16 residues. V gave up 1 base and J gave up 6 bases, with 19 bases separating them. The V gene's germline CDR1 is DFQATT and CDR2 SNEGSKA (reference sequence). For the CDR3, the DNA is TGCAGTGCTAGAGGCGCCCCCGTGGGACGAGGCAATGAGCAGTTCTTC. Its translation is CSARGAPVGRGNEQFF.

CDR3 coding DNA: TGCAGTGCTAGAGGGGGACAGGTGAACTACGAGCAGTACTTC. Translated, it gives CSARGGQVNYEQYF. V gene TRBV20-1 combines with J gene TRBJ2-7, with 8 bases identical to TRBD1. This CDR3 is 14 amino acids long. Unmatched junction bases numbered 5, after V lost 1 base and J lost 3 bases. The germline V gene encodes CDR1 DFQATT and CDR2 SNEGSKA (reference sequence).

This clonotype was found a few times. The chain recombines TRBV20-1 with TRBJ2-2; D perhaps matches TRBD2 (5 bases). CDR3 length: 14 residues. Trimming removed 0 bases at V and 6 bases at J, with 11 bases between. CDR1 and CDR2 (germline): DFQATT, SNEGSKA (reference sequence). The CDR3 nucleotides are TGCAGTGCTAGAGATCCTCGGGGATCCGGGGAGCTGTTTTTT. As protein: CSARDPRGSGELFF.

The chain joins TRBV7-6 to TRBJ2-7; no reliable D call. Germline V CDR1 and CDR2: SGHVS, FNYEAQ. V lost 5 bases, J lost 0 bases, and 14 bases lay in between. This CDR3 is built from 15 residues. In nucleotides, the CDR3 is TGTGCCAGCAGCCCCCGGACGGTGAGCTCCTACGAGCAGTACTTC. It codes for CASSPRTVSSYEQYF. Supplemented by reference TRBV7-6 and TRBJ2-7, the full variable domain reads GAGVSQSPRYKVTKRGQDVALRCDPISGHVSLYWYRQALGQGPEFLTYFNYEAQQDKSGLPNDRFSAERPEGSISTLTIQRTEQRDSAMYRCASSPRTVSSYEQYFGPGTRLTVT.

This clonotype was counted only a few times. The CDR3 DNA is TGTGCCAGCAGCCCCCGGGACGACTATAATTCACCCCTCCACTTT. Protein product: CASSPRDDYNSPLHF. V usage is TRBV9 and J usage is TRBJ1-6; D may be TRBD1 (5 bases). V was pared by 4 bases and J by 3 bases, with 11 bases between. The CDR3 has 15 residues. Germline CDR1 reads SGDLS; CDR2 reads YYNGEE.

This clonotype was counted only a few times. The rearrangement joins TRBV19 to TRBJ2-3; D gene uncertain. Trimming left V 10 bases short and J 5 bases short, with 16 bases between. Germline values: CDR1 LNHDA, CDR2 SQIVND (reference sequence). There are 13 residues in the CDR3. The CDR3: CATASPSLDTQYF. The DNA of the CDR3 is TGTGCCACCGCCTCTCCTTCTCTAGATACGCAGTATTTT.

This sequence joins TRBV12-3 or TRBV12-4 and TRBJ2-3; no clear D. Trimming left V 5 bases short and J 5 bases short, with 8 bases between. This CDR3 has 12 amino acids. The CDR3 sequence is CASSNEEDTQYF. The CDR3 region has the DNA TGTGCCAGCAGTAACGAGGAAGATACGCAGTATTTT.

The chain employs TRBV18 and TRBJ2-7; no reliable D call. V lost 3 bases to trimming and J lost 2 bases, with 8 bases between them. Germline loops: CDR1 KGHSH, CDR2 LQKENI. The CDR3 is 13 amino acids. This CDR3 is CASSPEQTYEQYF. The CDR3 DNA sequence: TGTGCCAGCTCACCGGAGCAGACCTACGAGCAGTACTTC.

This clonotype counts as medium-sized. V usage is TRBV5-5 and J usage is TRBJ2-2; D is possibly TRBD1 (7 bases). V lost 2 bases and J lost 2, with 10 bases in between. The CDR3 has 15 amino acids. CDR1 and CDR2 (germline): SGHKS, YYEKEE (reference sequence). The CDR3 DNA reads TGTGCCAGCAGCTTTGGAGGGGGCAACACCGGGGAGCTGTTTTTT. Its translation is CASSFGGGNTGELFF.

The genes are TRBV29-1 and TRBJ2-7; D gene uncertain. V was pared by 1 base and J by 6 bases, with 10 bases between. Germline lookup yields CDR1 SQVTM and CDR2 ANQGSEA. This CDR3 spans 12 amino acids. The CDR3 nucleotides are TGCAGCGTTGAAGGACTCCTTGGCGAGCAGTACTTC. Amino acids: CSVEGLLGEQYF.

This clonotype was counted only a few times. This chain uses TRBV6-1 with TRBJ2-6; 8 bases agree with TRBD1. The ends lost 6 bases at V and 2 bases at J; junction bases unmatched: 15. The germline CDR1 and CDR2 sequences are MNHNS and SASEGT. The CDR3 runs 19 residues. CDR3 sequence (DNA): TGTGCCAGCAGACCCGGATTTATCGCAGGGGGCACTGGGGCCAACGTCCTGACTTTC. As protein: CASRPGFIAGGTGANVLTF.

V gene TRBV5-1 combines with J gene TRBJ1-4; no clear D gene. With 0 bases removed from V and 0 bases from J, the gap between germline ends came to 9 bases. Germline loops: CDR1 SGHRS, CDR2 YFSETQ. CDR3 size: 16 residues. CDR3 DNA: TGCGCCAGCAGCTTGGAGTGGCAGCCAACTAATGAAAAACTGTTTTTT. Protein: CASSLEWQPTNEKLFF.

The chain carries TRBV20-1 and TRBJ2-5, with D possibly matching TRBD1 (7 bases). With 6 bases removed from V and 2 bases from J, the gap between germline ends came to 13 bases. Germline values: CDR1 DFQATT, CDR2 SNEGSKA (reference sequence). The CDR3 has 13 residues. The CDR3, as DNA: TGCAGTGCCGGGGGACAGAGTCAAGAGACCCAGTACTTC. Translating it yields CSAGGQSQETQYF.

In this sample, this clonotype turned up many times. Compared with germline, one end of the junction differs, possibly owing to a read error. The chain combines TRBV7-7 with TRBJ2-1, with 8 bases lining up with TRBD1. CDR1 is SSHAT, CDR2 FNYEAQ, per germline (reference sequence). CDR3 length: 15 amino acids. The CDR3 region is CASSLGRTGSVEQFF. In DNA, the CDR3 is TGTGCTAGCAGCTTGGGTAGGACAGGGTCGGTTGAGCAGTTCTTC.

This clonotype was seen more than once but under ten times. This chain links TRBV20-1 with TRBJ2-3; D is unclear. V lost 1 base and J lost 0, with 11 bases in between. CDR1 and CDR2 (germline): DFQATT, SNEGSKA (reference sequence). This CDR3 is 15 amino acids long. This CDR3 reads CSARVPETSTDTQYF. For the CDR3, the DNA is TGCAGTGCTAGAGTGCCCGAAACTAGCACAGATACGCAGTATTTT.